A single sample gave rise to the 25 T cell receptor beta chains below, sequenced in a study of T cell clonotyping in hematopoietic cell transplantation (dated by TCRdb to the early 2020s). The sample's time point label is to be understood as: recipient sample about 28 days before transplant, after cytoreduction. The method behind the library was the immunoSEQ multiplex PCR assay. Drawn from immuneACCESS, this table holds only the in-frame rearrangements with V and J called that TCRdb kept. Clones are partly lost; checked studies trace under half to an unresolved V gene and leave the rest unexplained. This sample gives roughly 29,000 clones in total; 65% to 80% of them show up just once. The top ten hold less than 8% of the sample. The sample here was peripheral blood mononuclear cells, taken before stem cell transplant. The receptor set was obtained from a woman under 40 with chronic myeloid leukemia. Some clones in this sample may be carry-over from other donors' samples.

The V gene is TRBV7-2, the J gene TRBJ1-5; TRBD1 agrees at 7 bases. With 4 bases clipped from V and 5 bases from J, the junction kept 8 bases outside the gene matches. CDR1 and CDR2 (germline): SGHTA, FQGNSA. The CDR3 covers 15 residues. In DNA, the CDR3 is TGTGCCAGCAGCTCTACAGGGGTATGGGATCAGCCCCAGCATTTT. Protein sequence: CASSSTGVWDQPQHF.

This clone was picked up one time. The chain links TRBV29-1 to TRBJ1-1, with D possibly being TRBD1 (5 bases). CDR3 length equals 13 residues. The V gene's germline CDR1 is SQVTM and CDR2 ANQGSEA. Trimming removed 3 bases at V and 11 bases at J, with 19 bases between. DNA for the CDR3: TGCAGCGTTGATCTTCCGGGGGTCGGGCTGGCTTTCTTT. This codes for CSVDLPGVGLAFF.

The chain recombines TRBV30 with TRBJ1-4; possible D gene TRBD1, 6 bases. Germline V gene lookup returns CDR1 GTSNPN and CDR2 SVGIG (reference sequence). This CDR3 comprises 15 residues. V lost 0 bases, J lost 0 bases, and 8 bases lay in between. In DNA form, the CDR3 reads TGTGCCTGGAGTGTACGGACAGCAACTAATGAAAAACTGTTTTTT. Translating it yields CAWSVRTATNEKLFF.

The chain is built from TRBV19 and TRBJ1-2; D is undetermined. The CDR3 has 14 residues. The ends were cut back, 5 bases at V and 0 bases at J, with 10 bases in the middle. CDR1 and CDR2 from the germline V gene are LNHDA and SQIVND (reference sequence). The CDR3 bases are TGTGCCAGTAGTCTGGATTCAGCTAACTATGGCTACACCTTC. This gives the protein CASSLDSANYGYTF.

This chain connects TRBV9 to TRBJ1-3; TRBD1 matches at 10 bases. Unmatched junction bases numbered 9, after V lost 7 bases and J lost 8 bases. Germline loops: CDR1 SGDLS, CDR2 YYNGEE. CDR3 size: 14 residues. CDR3 sequence reads: CASAGQGDYYTIYF. DNA for the CDR3: TGTGCCAGCGCCGGACAGGGGGATTATTACACCATATATTTT.

V and J are TRBV14 and TRBJ1-2, with a tentative D call TRBD1 (6 bases). V lost 1 base and J 5 bases, leaving 11 bases between the germline ends. Germline V gene data show CDR1 as SGHDN and CDR2 as FVKESK. CDR3 size: 14 residues. CDR3 protein: CASSQVQGSYGYTF. The CDR3 DNA sequence: TGTGCCAGCAGCCAAGTGCAGGGGTCGTATGGCTACACCTTC.

J is TRBJ2-1 and V is TRBV6-5; 9 nucleotides line up with TRBD1. V shed 4 bases, J shed 5 bases, and the junction held 6 bases outside the gene matches. The CDR3 has 15 amino acids. Germline values: CDR1 MNHEY, CDR2 SVGAGI. CDR3 sequence: CASSSPGQGNNEQFF. The DNA for the CDR3 is TGTGCCAGCAGTTCCCCTGGACAGGGGAACAATGAGCAGTTCTTC.

The CDR3 sequence: CASSALFSTDTQYF. CDR3 sequence (DNA): TGTGCCAGCAGTGCCCTTTTTAGCACAGATACGCAGTATTTT. The chain uses TRBV2 and TRBJ2-3; D remains ambiguous. Germline V gene data show CDR1 as SNHLY and CDR2 as FYNNEI. This CDR3 has 14 residues. Trimming shortened V by 4 bases and J by 0 bases, and 8 bases separated the two germline ends.

This clone has only a few counts. One junction end disagrees with the germline gene, perhaps due to a read error. For the CDR3, the DNA is TGTGCCAGCAGCCCTACGACCGGGACAGCCAGGGACTTT. Translation gives CASSPTTGTARDF. The V call is TRBV7-9, the J call TRBJ1-1, with 7 bases identical to TRBD1. The CDR3 covers 13 residues. CDR1 and CDR2 from the germline V gene are SEHNR and FQNEAQ (reference sequence).

This clone was picked up a small number of times. The chain uses TRBV27 and TRBJ1-1, with D possibly TRBD1 on 5 matching bases. The CDR3 has 14 residues. The V gene lost 6 bases and the J gene lost 3 bases, with 14 bases spanning the gap. Germline V lookup: CDR1 MNHEY, CDR2 SMNVEV (reference sequence). The CDR3 DNA is TGTGCCAGCAGACCTCCTTCAGGGTACACTGAAGCTTTCTTT. Amino acids: CASRPPSGYTEAFF.

This clone has only a few counts. The chain links TRBV7-2 to TRBJ1-6, with D possibly being TRBD1 (6 bases). V was pared by 5 bases and J by 6 bases, with 14 bases between. The CDR3 runs to 15 residues. Germline CDR1 SGHTA, CDR2 FQGNSA. The CDR3, as DNA: TGTGCCAGCAGCCCTACAGGGCCTCTTAATTCACCCCTCCACTTT. Protein product: CASSPTGPLNSPLHF.

This sequence joins TRBV5-6 and TRBJ2-5; possibly TRBD1 for D (5 bases). The CDR3 extends over 14 amino acids. Germline V lookup: CDR1 SGHDT, CDR2 YYEEEE. V dropped 4 bases and J dropped 1 base, with 11 bases sitting between them. In DNA form, the CDR3 reads TGTGCCAGCAGCCAAGACAGAATCCAAGAGACCCAGTACTTC. Translating it yields CASSQDRIQETQYF.

This clone has only one observation. This chain uses TRBV5-1 with TRBJ1-2; 7 bases fit TRBD1. There are 16 residues in the CDR3. The V segment lost 4 bases and the J segment 8 bases; nucleotides outside the gene matches: 17. Per germline, CDR1 SGHRS and CDR2 YFSETQ. The CDR3 DNA reads TGCGCCAGCAGCATGCACTCCGGGACAGTGGCGGCGGGCTACACCTTC. As protein: CASSMHSGTVAAGYTF.

The genes are TRBV7-8 and TRBJ2-2, with D perhaps TRBD2 (6 bases). V was trimmed by 1 base and J by 1 base, leaving 16 bases between them. This CDR3 contains 18 residues. The germline V gene encodes CDR1 SGHVS and CDR2 FQNEAQ. Written as DNA, the CDR3 is TGTGCCAGCAGCTTAGGACTAGTCGGGGCGTGGAACACCGGGGAGCTGTTTTTT. It codes for CASSLGLVGAWNTGELFF.

V is TRBV15 and J is TRBJ2-3, with 9 bases matching TRBD1. CDR3 length: 16 residues. The germline CDR1 and CDR2 sequences are LNHNV and YYDKDF (reference sequence). Trimming removed 4 bases from V and 2 bases from J; junction bases left unmatched: 7. This chain's CDR3 is CATSNWGQGLTDTQYF. The CDR3 region has the DNA TGTGCCACCAGCAACTGGGGACAGGGCCTCACAGATACGCAGTATTTT.

This clone is a singleton in its sample. The rearrangement uses TRBV6-1 and TRBJ2-7; D is undetermined. Germline V CDR1 and CDR2: MNHNS, SASEGT. The V end was cut by 7 bases, the J end by 7 bases, with 17 bases between. This CDR3 has 13 amino acids. The CDR3 region is CASILAPSPEQYV. CDR3 nucleotides: TGTGCCAGCATCTTGGCCCCTTCGCCAGAGCAGTACGTC.

J is TRBJ1-6 and V is TRBV5-1; D perhaps matches TRBD1 (6 bases). CDR3 length: 15 residues. Per the germline V gene, CDR1 is SGHRS and CDR2 is YFSETQ. The V end lost 0 bases, the J end lost 7 bases, and 11 bases lay between the germline ends. The CDR3 DNA sequence: TGCGCCAGCAGCTTGGACGGACAGCTAAATTCACCCCTCCACTTT. It codes for CASSLDGQLNSPLHF.

The chain carries TRBV6-5 and TRBJ2-6; D not resolved. From germline, CDR1 is MNHEY and CDR2 SVGAGI. This CDR3 region has 10 residues. The germline V and J ends were trimmed by 6 bases and 10 bases, with 4 bases remaining between them. The CDR3 region is CASRGNVLTF. The CDR3 coding sequence is TGTGCCAGCAGGGGAAACGTCCTGACTTTC.

Of note for this clone: One junction end disagrees with the germline gene, perhaps due to a read error. The V call is TRBV14, the J call TRBJ2-7; TRBD2 is a possible D gene (7 bases). Germline V gives CDR1 SGHDN, CDR2 FVKESK. CDR3 length: 13 residues. CDR3 DNA: TGTGCCAGCAGCCAAGCGGGCAGTGGGGGGGCGCACTTC. It specifies CASSQAGSGGAHF.

This clone was seen once. Other DNA sequences in the same sample also yield this CDR3. The genes are TRBV30 and TRBJ1-2, with D hard to call. The V end was cut by 2 bases, the J end by 2 bases, with 6 bases between. The CDR3 runs 12 residues. CDR1 is GTSNPN, CDR2 SVGIG, per germline (reference sequence). The DNA for the CDR3 is TGTGCCTGGAGTAGGGCCAACTATGGCTACACCTTC. Residues: CAWSRANYGYTF.

V usage is TRBV4-1 and J usage is TRBJ2-7; possibly TRBD1 for D (6 bases). The V gene lost 4 bases and the J gene lost 3 bases, with 13 bases spanning the gap. From germline, CDR1 is MGHRA and CDR2 YSYEKL. The CDR3 runs 14 residues. CDR3 in amino acids: CASSPRTDHYEQYF. CDR3 in DNA: TGCGCCAGCAGCCCCCGGACAGACCACTACGAGCAGTACTTC.

This chain uses TRBV6-5 with TRBJ2-7; the D gene is possibly TRBD1 (5 bases). The CDR3 spans 11 residues. The V end lost 8 bases, the J end lost 3 bases, and 8 bases lay between the germline ends. CDR1 and CDR2 from the germline V gene are MNHEY and SVGAGI. The CDR3 DNA reads as TGTGCCAGCGGGCAGGGCTACGAGCAGTACTTC. Translation gives CASGQGYEQYF.

The rearrangement links TRBV13 to TRBJ2-7; D unresolved. Trimming took off 1 base at V and 7 bases at J, with 5 bases between the two ends. There are 11 residues in the CDR3. Germline CDR1 is PRHDT and CDR2 is FYEKMQ (reference sequence). CDR3 DNA sequence: TGTGCCAGCAGCTTAGACTGGGAGCAGTACTTC. It specifies CASSLDWEQYF.

The chain links TRBV6-5 to TRBJ1-5; unclear D gene. Germline CDR1 MNHEY, CDR2 SVGAGI. V dropped 5 bases and J dropped 0 bases, with 11 bases sitting between them. CDR3 length equals 15 residues. The CDR3 nucleotides read TGTGCCAGCAGTCCCCGGCCACATAGCAATCAGCCCCAGCATTTT. Translating gives CASSPRPHSNQPQHF.

CDR3 DNA: TGCGCCAGCAGCGCGGGACAGGGGTTCACTGAAGCTTTCTTT. Its translation is CASSAGQGFTEAFF. The chain uses TRBV5-1 and TRBJ1-1; 10 bases agree with TRBD1. The CDR3 spans 14 residues. The germline CDR1 and CDR2 sequences are SGHRS and YFSETQ. Losses at the gene ends were 4 bases for V and 4 bases for J; bases not matched to a gene: 4.